This T cell receptor beta chain was captured by sequencing in a study of cytomegalovirus exposure and HLA in healthy donors. Whole-study findings and limits: Three CMV-associated chains proved CMV antigen-specific in vitro. It was found in a later analysis that first-cohort TCR clusters tended to co-occur in the 90 to 150 validation repertoires. 164 TCR beta chains were listed as cytomegalovirus-associated.

Regarding this clone: Its target is not known.

Sequencing was performed with immunoSEQ multiplex PCR; in TCRdb, only in-frame clones are kept and a portion is missing. Here the sample spans approximately 160,000 clones, more than 80% being singletons. This CDR3 is 16 amino acids long. The sequence came from a woman aged 18-29 years in good health and CMV-seropositive. Sequenced sample: PBMCs. This chain links TRBV21-1 with TRBJ2-2; TRBD1, the table's D call, was not compared with the DNA. TRBV21-1 is tagged as a pseudogene. CDR3 sequence: CASSLSGTQNTGELFF. CDR3 DNA: TGTGCCAGCAGCCTCTCCGGGACACAGAACACCGGGGAGCTGTTTTTT.